These 13 T cell receptor beta chains were sequenced from one sample in a study of T-cell memory formation after mild COVID-19. TCRdb independently ran MiXCR on the 5' RACE reads; one entry per CDR3 protein. The table lists tens of thousands of distinct CDR3 sequences, 13% of them singletons. Sequencing was performed on PBMCs or a T cell subset sorted from them (not recorded which). The receptor set was obtained from an adult woman who had mild COVID-19 (a few samples of this study predate the infection). Cell type and time point are not known.

This sequence joins TRBV5-1 and TRBJ2-3; no clear D gene. V lost 6 bases, J lost 1 base, and 15 bases lay in between. Germline lookup yields CDR1 SGHRS and CDR2 YFSETQ. CDR3 length equals 15 residues. CDR3 sequence (DNA): TGCGCCAGCATCCAGGCCGGGTCGGGCACAGATACGCAGTATTTT. Translation gives CASIQAGSGTDTQYF.

V and J are TRBV6-1 and TRBJ2-7; 8 nucleotides align to TRBD1. The CDR3 totals 16 residues. The V gene's germline CDR1 is MNHNS and CDR2 SASEGT. V lost 0 bases and J lost 0; bases outside the gene matches: 4. CDR3 sequence (DNA): TGTGCCAGCAGTGAAGCGGCGGGACAGGCCTCCTACGAGCAGTACTTC. Amino acid sequence: CASSEAAGQASYEQYF.

At least ten counts were recorded for this clonotype. The V call is TRBV12-3 or TRBV12-4, the J call TRBJ2-1; 9 nucleotides align to TRBD2. CDR3 length equals 17 residues. The ends lost 0 bases at V and 7 bases at J; junction bases unmatched: 10. DNA of the CDR3: TGTGCCAGCAGTTTAGCCCGAAGCGGGGGGCCCCCAAATGAGCAGTTCTTC. Its protein is CASSLARSGGPPNEQFF.

This clonotype was observed a few times. The gene calls are TRBV24-1 and TRBJ2-2; 9 bases align to TRBD2. The V and J ends lost 0 bases and 2 bases, in that order; junction bases with no gene match: 12. Germline V gives CDR1 KGHDR, CDR2 SFDVKD. This CDR3 spans 20 amino acids. DNA of the CDR3: TGTGCCACCAGTGATTTGCGAGGACCCAGTAGCGGGAGAAACACCGGGGAGCTGTTTTTT. This gives the protein CATSDLRGPSSGRNTGELFF.

The chain recombines TRBV9 with TRBJ2-7; D remains unclear. The germline V and J ends were trimmed by 3 bases and 1 base, with 11 bases remaining between them. This CDR3 has 14 residues. Looked up from germline, CDR1 is SGDLS and CDR2 is YYNGEE. The CDR3: CASSETTASYEQYF. The CDR3 DNA sequence: TGTGCCAGCAGCGAGACCACAGCATCCTACGAGCAGTACTTC.

This clonotype was detected only a few times. The rearrangement uses TRBV29-1 and TRBJ2-3; D is ambiguous. The germline CDR1 and CDR2 sequences are SQVTM and ANQGSEA. Trimming removed 4 bases at V and 6 bases at J, with 11 bases between. The CDR3 is 12 amino acids. The CDR3 region has the DNA TGCAGCGTTGGGCCGATAGGCGATACGCAGTATTTT. Encoded protein: CSVGPIGDTQYF.

The genes are TRBV20-1 and TRBJ2-7; possibly TRBD2 for D (6 bases). Germline lookup yields CDR1 DFQATT and CDR2 SNEGSKA (reference sequence). Trimming took off 0 bases at V and 4 bases at J, with 22 bases between the two ends. The CDR3 is made up of 17 amino acids. The CDR3 coding sequence is TGCAGTGCTAGAGATAAGAGTTGGAGGGGTAGGGGTTACGAGCAGTACTTC. Translating it yields CSARDKSWRGRGYEQYF.

CDR3 protein: CASSLQADRQNEQFF. The CDR3 DNA is TGTGCCAGCAGCCTGCAAGCCGACAGGCAGAATGAGCAGTTCTTC. The genes are TRBV5-6 and TRBJ2-1; D might be TRBD1 (6 bases). The CDR3 runs to 15 residues. Germline CDR1 is SGHDT and CDR2 is YYEEEE. The germline V and J ends were trimmed by 4 bases and 7 bases, with 18 bases remaining between them.

There are a few counts of this clonotype. The chain links TRBV5-1 to TRBJ2-1, with 7 positions matching TRBD2. Germline V CDR1 and CDR2: SGHRS, YFSETQ. Unmatched junction bases numbered 15, after V lost 6 bases and J lost 0 bases. CDR3 length equals 18 residues. The DNA of the CDR3 is TGCGCCAGCATGTCTTTCGGCGGGGGTAATCCCTCCTACAATGAGCAGTTCTTC. Translated, it gives CASMSFGGGNPSYNEQFF.

This clonotype has at least ten counts. The chain joins TRBV7-9 to TRBJ2-1; possible D gene TRBD1, 5 bases. Germline values: CDR1 SEHNR, CDR2 FQNEAQ (reference sequence). V lost 7 bases, J lost 1 base, and 14 bases lay in between. The CDR3 consists of 15 residues. In DNA form, the CDR3 reads TGTGCCAGCACTACGGCAGGGTCATCCTACAATGAGCAGTTCTTC. It yields the protein CASTTAGSSYNEQFF.

This clonotype has a count of ten or more. This sequence joins TRBV7-9 and TRBJ2-1; 12 positions agree with TRBD2. V shed 5 bases and J 3 bases; nucleotides not matched to a gene: 5. The CDR3 totals 16 residues. CDR1 and CDR2 from the germline V gene are SEHNR and FQNEAQ (reference sequence). CDR3 in amino acids: CASSPTSGRFYNEQFF. DNA for the CDR3: TGTGCCAGCAGCCCTACTAGCGGGAGGTTCTACAATGAGCAGTTCTTC.

This clonotype has more than one count but fewer than ten. The genes are TRBV29-1 and TRBJ2-7; D perhaps matches TRBD2 (6 bases). Germline lookup yields CDR1 SQVTM and CDR2 ANQGSEA. Trimming shortened V by 3 bases and J by 3 bases, and 12 bases separated the two germline ends. There are 13 residues in the CDR3. DNA for the CDR3: TGCAGCGTTGAGAGGGAGGACGGCTACGAGCAGTACTTC. Translation gives CSVEREDGYEQYF.

This clonotype was counted only a few times. The chain is built from TRBV7-8 and TRBJ2-1; TRBD2 agrees at 10 bases. Germline CDR1 and CDR2: SGHVS and FQNEAQ. The ends lost 5 bases at V and 4 bases at J; junction bases unmatched: 26. The CDR3 totals 22 residues. CDR3 in amino acids: CASSLTRGAGPIAGGLYNEQFF. CDR3 nucleotide sequence: TGTGCCAGCAGCCTTACGAGGGGGGCAGGGCCTATAGCGGGAGGACTTTACAATGAGCAGTTCTTC.